Following are 18 T cell receptor beta chains from one sample sequenced in a study of cytomegalovirus exposure and HLA in healthy donors. With 60 Vbeta and 13 Jbeta primers, the PCR was carried out. The method was immunoSEQ multiplex PCR; TCRdb's version includes in-frame clones alone and lacks a portion of them. Its clone listing holds 220,000 or so clones. Sample: PBMCs. Receptors originate from a girl aged 2 to 10 in good health and CMV-seropositive.

This chain joins TRBV27 and TRBJ1-1, with D possibly matching TRBD1 (6 bases). The germline V gene has CDR1 MNHEY and CDR2 SMNVEV (reference sequence). Trimming removed 7 bases from V and 2 bases from J, with 20 bases in between. The CDR3 covers 16 residues. The CDR3 region has the DNA TGTGCCAGCACGACCTACAGGGTGTCGGGAAACACTGAAGCTTTCTTT. Its protein is CASTTYRVSGNTEAFF.

V usage is TRBV27 and J usage is TRBJ2-3; TRBD2 matches 7 bases. This CDR3 has 15 residues. Trimming cost V 7 bases and J 6 bases; bases outside gene matches: 13. Germline V lookup: CDR1 MNHEY, CDR2 SMNVEV (reference sequence). This CDR3 reads CASNLADKMADTQYF. CDR3 sequence (DNA): TGTGCCAGCAACCTAGCGGACAAAATGGCGGATACGCAGTATTTT.

The rearrangement links TRBV11-2 to TRBJ2-7; D possibly corresponds to TRBD1 (5 bases). The V gene lost 5 bases and the J gene lost 2 bases, with 13 bases spanning the gap. This CDR3 comprises 14 residues. Germline CDR1 is SGHAT and CDR2 is FQNNGV. The CDR3 protein is CASSRERQTYEQYF. The DNA for the CDR3 is TGTGCCAGCAGCCGAGAACGACAGACCTACGAGCAGTACTTC.

The rearrangement links TRBV20-1 to TRBJ2-1; no firm D call. Trimming removed 7 bases from V and 9 bases from J, with 10 bases in between. Germline CDR1 DFQATT, CDR2 SNEGSKA (reference sequence). CDR3 length equals 10 residues. The CDR3 DNA follows: TGCAGTGTTATGAACGGTGAGCAGTTCTTC. Encoded protein: CSVMNGEQFF.

V is TRBV5-6 and J is TRBJ2-3; 9 bases agree with TRBD1. The CDR3 has 16 residues. CDR1 is SGHDT and CDR2 is YYEEEE in the germline V gene. Trimming cost V 2 bases and J 3 bases; bases outside gene matches: 7. The CDR3 DNA follows: TGTGCCAGCAGCTTACTGACAGGGGGTTTGACAGATACGCAGTATTTT. It encodes CASSLLTGGLTDTQYF.

The J gene is TRBJ1-1, the V gene TRBV7-9; no definite D call. V was pared by 5 bases and J by 0 bases, with 10 bases between. Germline V gene lookup returns CDR1 SEHNR and CDR2 FQNEAQ (reference sequence). The CDR3 is 14 amino acids. The CDR3 loop reads CASSPPSVNTEAFF. The CDR3 coding sequence is TGTGCCAGCAGCCCACCGAGTGTGAACACTGAAGCTTTCTTT. Based on the CDR3 plus reference TRBV7-9 and TRBJ1-1, the full variable domain is DTGVSQNPRHKITKRGQNVTFRCDPISEHNRLYWYRQTLGQGPEFLTYFQNEAQLEKSRLLSDRFSAERPKGSFSTLEIQRTEQGDSAMYLCASSPPSVNTEAFFGQGTRLTVV.

V and J are TRBV5-1 and TRBJ2-1, with 8 bases lining up with TRBD2. The CDR3 has 16 residues. The V gene's germline CDR1 is SGHRS and CDR2 YFSETQ. Germline trimming cut 0 bases from V and 0 bases from J; bases unmatched to any gene: 2. CDR3 sequence (DNA): TGCGCCAGCAGCTTGGCAAGCGGGAGCTCCTACAATGAGCAGTTCTTC. This codes for CASSLASGSSYNEQFF.

This chain joins TRBV5-1 and TRBJ2-1; TRBD2 is a possible D gene (6 bases). The CDR3 runs 11 residues. Trimming removed 5 bases at V and 7 bases at J, with 7 bases between. Looked up from germline, CDR1 is SGHRS and CDR2 is YFSETQ. DNA of the CDR3: TGCGCCAGCAGTGGGGGGAATGAGCAGTTCTTC. Encoded protein: CASSGGNEQFF.

This sequence joins TRBV7-3 and TRBJ2-2, with D possibly TRBD2 on 5 matching bases. The germline V gene encodes CDR1 SGHTA and CDR2 FQGTGA. This CDR3 is built from 15 residues. V was trimmed by 1 base and J by 2 bases, leaving 8 bases between them. This CDR3 is CASSLIGGNTGELFF. The CDR3 DNA follows: TGTGCCAGCAGCTTAATCGGAGGTAACACCGGGGAGCTGTTTTTT.

The rearrangement joins TRBV5-1 to TRBJ1-1; D uncertain. This CDR3 region has 14 residues. V was shortened by 0 bases and J by 7 bases, with 13 bases between the two germline ends. CDR1 SGHRS and CDR2 YFSETQ come from the germline V gene. CDR3 amino acids: CASSLGLGGVEAFF. The CDR3 DNA follows: TGCGCCAGCAGCTTGGGGTTAGGAGGAGTTGAAGCTTTCTTT.

J is TRBJ2-2 and V is TRBV10-3; 7 bases map to TRBD1. Germline loops: CDR1 ENHRY, CDR2 SYGVKD. The CDR3 loop spans 17 amino acids. V trimming: 4 bases; J trimming: 3 bases; junction bases outside the gene matches: 11. The CDR3 is CAISVREGDSYTGELFF. As DNA, the CDR3 is TGTGCCATCAGTGTAAGGGAAGGGGACAGTTACACCGGGGAGCTGTTTTTT.

CDR3 nucleotide sequence: TGTGCCAGCAGCCCAAGGGTTAACACAGGGGCTGACTCCTACGAGCAGTACTTC. This translates into CASSPRVNTGADSYEQYF. The chain couples TRBV5-6 to TRBJ2-7; 7 bases fit TRBD1. Per the germline V gene, CDR1 is SGHDT and CDR2 is YYEEEE. The V gene end was trimmed by 4 bases and the J gene end by 0 bases; junction bases not matched to a gene: 16. This CDR3 spans 18 amino acids.

The chain recombines TRBV7-2 with TRBJ2-7; unclear D gene. CDR3 length: 12 amino acids. The V and J ends lost 5 bases and 0 bases respectively, with 5 bases between them. Germline CDR1 and CDR2: SGHTA and FQGNSA. The CDR3 sequence is CASSPLSYEQYF. The DNA for the CDR3 is TGTGCCAGCAGCCCTCTCTCCTACGAGCAGTACTTC.

The V call is TRBV5-1, the J call TRBJ2-5; D remains unclear. The J call may be faulty, since TRBJ2-7 better matches the DNA end. Germline CDR1 SGHRS, CDR2 YFSETQ. The CDR3 contains 14 residues. CDR3 DNA: TGCGCCAGCAGCTTGTGGAAAGACTCCTACGAGCAGTACTTC. Its protein is CASSLWKDSYEQYF.

The rearrangement uses TRBV5-4 and TRBJ1-2; 7 bases map to TRBD1. CDR1 and CDR2 from the germline V gene are SGHNT and YYREEE (reference sequence). CDR3 length equals 14 residues. Trimming removed 4 bases from V and 8 bases from J; junction bases left unmatched: 11. The CDR3 loop reads CASSIPKGAGGYTF. CDR3 sequence (DNA): TGTGCCAGCAGCATACCGAAGGGGGCCGGAGGCTACACCTTC.

The chain joins TRBV5-1 to TRBJ2-5; TRBD2 matches 13 bases. The CDR3 has 16 residues. Looked up from germline, CDR1 is SGHRS and CDR2 is YFSETQ. Trimming took 0 bases from V and 5 from J; bases not matched to a gene: 4. The CDR3 loop is CASSLGGLAGKETQYF. CDR3 sequence (DNA): TGCGCCAGCAGCTTGGGGGGACTAGCGGGAAAGGAGACCCAGTACTTC. Drawing the rest from reference TRBV5-1 and TRBJ2-5, the complete variable domain is KAGVTQTPRYLIKTRGQQVTLSCSPISGHRSVSWYQQTPGQGLQFLFEYFSETQRNKGNFPGRFSGRQFSNSRSEMNVSTLELGDSALYLCASSLGGLAGKETQYFGPGTRLLVL.

The chain is built from TRBV5-5 and TRBJ1-4, with TRBD1 matching over 7 bases. Trimming took 4 bases from V and 0 from J; bases not matched to a gene: 9. This CDR3 contains 17 residues. From germline, CDR1 is SGHKS and CDR2 YYEKEE (reference sequence). CDR3: CASSRAGTVATNEKLFF. The CDR3 DNA reads as TGTGCCAGCAGCCGTGCCGGGACAGTTGCAACTAATGAAAAACTGTTTTTT.

The gene calls are TRBV28 and TRBJ1-5; D is possibly TRBD1 (5 bases). Between the trimmed V and J ends, which lost 4 bases and 1 base, there was a span of 8 bases. The CDR3 totals 14 residues. CDR1 is MDHEN and CDR2 is SYDVKM in the germline V gene. CDR3 protein: CASSSSGSNQPQHF. CDR3 in DNA: TGTGCCAGCAGTTCCTCAGGGAGCAATCAGCCCCAGCATTTT.